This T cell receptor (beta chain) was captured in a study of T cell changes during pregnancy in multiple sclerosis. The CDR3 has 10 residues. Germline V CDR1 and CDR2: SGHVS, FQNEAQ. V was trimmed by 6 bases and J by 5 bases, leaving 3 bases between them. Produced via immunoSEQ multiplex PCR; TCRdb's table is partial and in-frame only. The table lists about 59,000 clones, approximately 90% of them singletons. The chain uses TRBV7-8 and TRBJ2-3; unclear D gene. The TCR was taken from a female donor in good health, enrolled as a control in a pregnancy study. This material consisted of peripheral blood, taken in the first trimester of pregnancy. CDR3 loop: CASSKDTQYF. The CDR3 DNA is TGTGCCAGCAGTAAAGATACGCAGTATTTT.